This TCR beta chain stems from a study of cytomegalovirus exposure and HLA in healthy donors. Overall study results and limits: Across donors, presence/absence analyses took sequencing depth to be roughly uniform. The study recorded 160 or so TCR beta chains that were cytomegalovirus-associated. An analysis was carried out later, and it reportedly showed fewer N-insertions in an Asian-associated ancestry cluster than the 666-donor mean.

The V gene lost 5 bases and the J gene lost 4 bases, with 15 bases spanning the gap. Germline CDR1 and CDR2: SGHNT and YENEEA. The CDR3 has 14 residues. This clone was picked up one time. Its antigen is not identified. PCR used 60 Vbeta primers and 13 Jbeta primers. Some clones are missing from TCRdb's copy, which holds only in-frame ones; the method was immunoSEQ multiplex PCR. This table has 55,000 to 70,000 clones, 60% to 70% appearing once. The clonotype originates from a man aged 40-49 years in good health and CMV-seropositive. Input material: PBMCs. The chain links TRBV11-3 to TRBJ2-7; D perhaps matches TRBD1 (6 bases). The CDR3 spells CASSVSRGRYEQYF. The DNA of the CDR3 is TGTGCCAGCAGCGTCTCCAGGGGAAGGTACGAGCAGTACTTC.